Detailed here is one T cell receptor (beta chain). Its antigen is still unknown. The protocol was immunoSEQ multiplex PCR, while the TCRdb copy is restricted to in-frame clones and leaves out a portion. The sample includes 150,000 to 200,000 clones, around 88% of them seen just once. The CDR3 length is 13 residues. Per germline, CDR1 ENHRY and CDR2 SYGVKD. Trimming left V 6 bases short and J 4 bases short, with 12 bases between. The data were obtained in a study of T cell responses to AZD1222 COVID-19 vaccine. Study-wide results and limits: Repertoires were obtained solely post-peak T cell response. Along spike, vaccine-associated CD4 TCRs were found throughout, with dominance at 160-218 and 743-854.

The sequencing here drew on peripheral blood, taken on day 0 of AZD1222 vaccination. The V gene is TRBV10-3, the J gene TRBJ1-1, with a weak D call TRBD1 (5 bases). The TCR was taken from an adult in good health. The CDR3 here is CAIRAGRGTEAFF. In DNA form, the CDR3 reads TGTGCCATCAGGGCGGGAAGGGGCACTGAAGCTTTCTTT.